This T cell receptor (beta chain) was obtained from a study of PD-L1 blockade in urothelial cancer. Findings of the study overall: At 3 weeks on treatment, tumor-associated clones expanded more with durable benefit.

TCRdb keeps only in-frame clones here, not all; method: immunoSEQ multiplex PCR. The sample includes under 70,000 clones, roughly 87% seen only once; the top ten take about 15%. Described time point: pretreatment peripheral blood. Deletions cut 5 bases from V and 1 base from J, with 12 bases between. Per the germline V gene, CDR1 is SGHTA and CDR2 is FQGNSA. The CDR3 spans 15 residues. For this clone: Its target is not known.

This clonotype was obtained from a man aged 65 to 79 with urothelial cancer. Sequencing used PBMCs, obtained around atezolizumab (anti-PD-L1) treatment. V gene TRBV7-2 combines with J gene TRBJ1-5; D may be TRBD1 (6 bases). CDR3 DNA sequence: TGTGCCAGCAGCCCGGGGGGGGGCAGCAATCAGCCCCAGCATTTT. Its protein is CASSPGGGSNQPQHF.